The present T cell receptor beta chain was sequenced within a study of metastatic and nonmetastatic thyroid tumors. Study-wide background: For malignant and benign thyroid patients, tumor or nodule tissue and blood were the sources whose repertoires were compared.

The study, taken as a whole, reports: Significantly greater TCR beta diversity was reportedly found in malignant thyroid tumors than in benign nodules (in blood and tumor).

Trimming at V came to 4 bases and at J to 5 bases, leaving 9 bases not matched to a gene. The CDR3 extends over 15 amino acids. Looked up from germline, CDR1 is SGHAT and CDR2 is FQDESV (reference sequence). Original processing notes: A classifier for distant metastasis in papillary thyroid cancer was constructed using CDR3 differences observed across clinicopathological groups. TCRdb used MiXCR to call clones anew from the PCR reads. TCRdb assigned the V and J calls; the authors' analysis was not used. In the table there are about 6,200 clones, 30% to 35% of which are singletons. Only a few counts were recorded for this clone. Its antigen is still unknown. There were no patients who had received any treatment before thyroid surgery.

The material sequenced was adjacent normal tissue. This chain uses TRBV11-1 with TRBJ2-7; 9 nucleotides align to TRBD1. The receptor was isolated from a female donor with papillary thyroid cancer or a benign thyroid nodule (not recorded which). Some clones in this sample may be carry-over from other donors' samples. The CDR3 reads CASSSSGTGLHEQYF. In DNA, the CDR3 is TGTGCCAGCAGCTCCTCCGGGACAGGGCTCCACGAGCAGTACTTC.